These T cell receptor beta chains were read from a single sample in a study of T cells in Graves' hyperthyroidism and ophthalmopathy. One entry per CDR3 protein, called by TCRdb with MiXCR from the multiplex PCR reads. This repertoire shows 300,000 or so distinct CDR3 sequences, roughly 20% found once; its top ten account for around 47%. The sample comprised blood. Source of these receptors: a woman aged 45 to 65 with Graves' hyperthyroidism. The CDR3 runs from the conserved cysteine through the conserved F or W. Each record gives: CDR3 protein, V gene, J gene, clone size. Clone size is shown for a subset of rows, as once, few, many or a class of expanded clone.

cdr3_aa: CSASGVSSGSYEQYF; v_call: TRBV20-1; j_call: TRBJ2-7; clone_size: few
cdr3_aa: CASSLVRRTEAFF; v_call: TRBV11-1; j_call: TRBJ1-1; clone_size: many
cdr3_aa: CASSQQTFHRAKNIQYF; v_call: TRBV28; j_call: TRBJ2-4; clone_size: few
cdr3_aa: CASSLVLGSGNTIYF; v_call: TRBV7-2; j_call: TRBJ1-3; clone_size: few
cdr3_aa: CSVHTDTQYF; v_call: TRBV29-1; j_call: TRBJ2-3; clone_size: few
cdr3_aa: CASSLDRGREQFF; v_call: TRBV7-2; j_call: TRBJ2-1; clone_size: few
cdr3_aa: CASSATGKSGSGANVLTF; v_call: TRBV6-1; j_call: TRBJ2-6; clone_size: NA
cdr3_aa: CASSHGIMNTEAFF; v_call: TRBV7-9; j_call: TRBJ1-1; clone_size: NA
cdr3_aa: CSATPGLAGGSYEQFF; v_call: TRBV20-1; j_call: TRBJ2-1; clone_size: few
cdr3_aa: CASSLRGESTDTQYF; v_call: TRBV5-1; j_call: TRBJ2-3; clone_size: few
cdr3_aa: CASSAGDGPLHF; v_call: TRBV7-9; j_call: TRBJ1-6; clone_size: NA
cdr3_aa: CAWSGAGTVNSPLHF; v_call: TRBV30; j_call: TRBJ1-6; clone_size: few
cdr3_aa: CASSPSSGAGTGELFF; v_call: TRBV18; j_call: TRBJ2-2; clone_size: NA
cdr3_aa: CSARVVPQGAREAFF; v_call: TRBV20-1; j_call: TRBJ1-1; clone_size: few
cdr3_aa: CASSPQTADNEQFF; v_call: TRBV19; j_call: TRBJ2-1; clone_size: few
cdr3_aa: CAISEPLPSDPLGETQYF; v_call: TRBV10-3; j_call: TRBJ2-5; clone_size: few
cdr3_aa: CASSLWTSGGAETQYF; v_call: TRBV7-2; j_call: TRBJ2-5; clone_size: few
cdr3_aa: CASSLGPTGGSNEQFF; v_call: TRBV27; j_call: TRBJ2-1; clone_size: many
cdr3_aa: CASGTGEELNEQFF; v_call: TRBV5-1; j_call: TRBJ2-1; clone_size: many
cdr3_aa: CASSLSAGPPGNTIYF; v_call: TRBV28; j_call: TRBJ1-3; clone_size: few
cdr3_aa: CASRAQGRETQYF; v_call: TRBV25-1; j_call: TRBJ2-5; clone_size: few
cdr3_aa: CSAKTTSGSPSYEQYF; v_call: TRBV20-1; j_call: TRBJ2-7; clone_size: many
cdr3_aa: CSARDDSGAKNIQYF; v_call: TRBV20-1; j_call: TRBJ2-4; clone_size: few
cdr3_aa: CASSYLQGLDGNQPQHF; v_call: TRBV5-5; j_call: TRBJ1-5; clone_size: few
cdr3_aa: CASSNLGVGDTQYF; v_call: TRBV10-1; j_call: TRBJ2-3; clone_size: NA
cdr3_aa: CASSEAGQGHTGELFF; v_call: TRBV2; j_call: TRBJ2-2; clone_size: many
cdr3_aa: CSVPGSRVEAFF; v_call: TRBV29-1; j_call: TRBJ1-1; clone_size: few
cdr3_aa: CSVEEGRTSGRLDEQFF; v_call: TRBV29-1; j_call: TRBJ2-1; clone_size: NA
cdr3_aa: CASSSSTGGKDTQYF; v_call: TRBV27; j_call: TRBJ2-3; clone_size: many
cdr3_aa: CASSHRQTNTEAFF; v_call: TRBV6-5; j_call: TRBJ1-1; clone_size: NA
cdr3_aa: CASSFSQAYEQYF; v_call: TRBV12-3/TRBV12-4; j_call: TRBJ2-7; clone_size: many
cdr3_aa: CASSSAPGGWDEQYF; v_call: TRBV7-6; j_call: TRBJ2-7; clone_size: many
cdr3_aa: CAIESRTGGQTGELFF; v_call: TRBV10-3; j_call: TRBJ2-2; clone_size: NA
cdr3_aa: CASTRDANYGYTF; v_call: TRBV19; j_call: TRBJ1-2; clone_size: NA
cdr3_aa: CAISQDTGELFF; v_call: TRBV10-3; j_call: TRBJ2-2; clone_size: few
cdr3_aa: CAWTEGNSGNTIYF; v_call: TRBV30; j_call: TRBJ1-3; clone_size: many
cdr3_aa: CASSFRAGVSANEKLFF; v_call: TRBV28; j_call: TRBJ1-4; clone_size: many
cdr3_aa: CAISESRLGTDTQYF; v_call: TRBV10-3; j_call: TRBJ2-3; clone_size: NA
cdr3_aa: CASSPGGTQYF; v_call: TRBV28; j_call: TRBJ2-5; clone_size: few
cdr3_aa: CASSSLKDRATGELFF; v_call: TRBV13; j_call: TRBJ2-2; clone_size: NA